This T cell receptor (beta chain) was obtained from a study of T cells in women clearing cervical HPV infection. Study as a whole: HLA type could not be excluded as a confounder.

To note about this clone: The CDR3 extends 3 residues past the end of the read, so its final part is completed from the germline J gene.

The table came from immunoSEQ multiplex PCR; TCRdb's copy has only in-frame clones and leaves some out. The sample totals about 19,000 clones. CDR3 length: 15 residues. Germline V CDR1 and CDR2: DFQATT, SNEGSKA (reference sequence). Trimming at V came to 6 bases and at J to 1 base, leaving 6 bases not matched to a gene. The rearrangement joins TRBV20-1 to TRBJ2-3; TRBD2 agrees at 11 bases. Sequenced material: blood buffy coat. The sequence came from a woman between 18 and 75 years old with a cervical HPV16 infection that either progressed to CIN3+ or cleared (not recorded which). This CDR3 reads CSAYPLAGGTDTQYF. CDR3 bases read: TGCAGTGCCTATCCACTAGCGGGGGGCACAGATACG.